This T cell receptor (beta chain) was obtained from a study of blood T cell repertoires in COVID-19. Overall study context: Sample material is recorded as cDNA or gDNA derived from T cells, B-cell-depleted T cells, or PBMCs.

This clone was observed once. Produced via immunoSEQ multiplex PCR; TCRdb's table is partial and in-frame only. The data contain 250,000 to 350,000 clones, 80% to 95% of them singletons. Enrollment of patients from Seattle took place during active infection, with longitudinal follow-up. Trimming at V came to 5 bases and at J to 0 bases, leaving 5 bases not matched to a gene. Germline CDR1 is SNHLY and CDR2 is FYNNEI. This CDR3 is built from 15 residues. The TCR was taken from a woman aged 25 to 39 with COVID-19, enrolled during active disease. This chain joins TRBV2 and TRBJ2-3; 7 bases fit TRBD2. Sequencing was performed on peripheral blood. CDR3 loop: CASSRQRGSTDTQYF. CDR3 nucleotides: TGTGCCAGCAGTAGACAGCGGGGTAGCACAGATACGCAGTATTTT.